This T cell receptor beta chain was sequenced for a study of Ad26.COV2.S vaccination and SARS-CoV-2 variants. General study points: Analyses of TCR breadth and depth may have underestimated total T cell responses. Post-vaccination breadth of spike-specific CD8+ and CD4+ T cell responses was reportedly substantial.

Some clones are missing from TCRdb's copy, which holds only in-frame ones; the method was immunoSEQ multiplex PCR. The sample lists about 350,000 clones; roughly nine tenths were seen once. On this clone: Its antigen is unknown.

CDR1 is LGHDT, CDR2 YNNKEL, per germline (reference sequence). Deletions cut 2 bases from V and 7 bases from J, with 5 bases between. The CDR3 consists of 12 residues. This sequence originates from a human donor who had recovered from COVID-19. The chain has TRBV3-1 (or the pseudogene TRBV3-2) and TRBJ2-2; no definite D call. The sample consisted of peripheral blood, taken after recovery from COVID-19. CDR3 region: CASSQQNGELFF. As DNA, the CDR3 is TGTGCCAGCAGCCAACAAAACGGGGAGCTGTTTTTT.